The 7 T cell receptor beta chains below were found in one sample sequenced in a study of T-cell reconstitution after alpha-beta-depleted transplantation in children. Unique molecular identifiers featured in how the TCRbeta library was prepared. TCRdb passed the PCR reads through MiXCR, listing each CDR3 protein once. The sample records under 850,000 distinct CDR3 sequences, over 10% being singletons. This specimen was PBMCs, taken before TCRalphabeta/CD19-depleted stem cell transplant. The receptors originated from a girl aged 2 to 10 with congenital amegakaryocytic thrombocytopenia, due to receive a stem cell transplant.

This clonotype appeared many times. The chain links TRBV12-3 or TRBV12-4 to TRBJ2-7; tentative D call: TRBD2 (5 bases). The V end lost 3 bases, the J end lost 7 bases, and 16 bases lay between the germline ends. The CDR3 totals 14 residues. The CDR3 nucleotides are TGTGCCAGCAGTTTCAACCGGGATCAGAGTGAGCAGTACTTC. It is translated as CASSFNRDQSEQYF.

In this sample, this clonotype turned up many times. V gene TRBV7-8 combines with J gene TRBJ2-3; D is uncertain. There are 14 residues in the CDR3. Germline loops: CDR1 SGHVS, CDR2 FQNEAQ. Trimming left V 3 bases short and J 3 bases short, with 10 bases between. The CDR3 region has the DNA TGTGCCAGCAGCTTGATCCTCGGGACAGATACGCAGTATTTT. This gives the protein CASSLILGTDTQYF.

Only a few counts were recorded for this clonotype. This rearrangement joins TRBV20-1 to TRBJ2-1; TRBD2 agrees at 10 bases. This CDR3 region has 18 residues. V was clipped by 3 bases and J by 1 base; unmatched bases: 12. Germline values: CDR1 DFQATT, CDR2 SNEGSKA (reference sequence). The chain's CDR3 is CSASFSSGRADSYNEQFF. The CDR3 DNA is TGCAGTGCTAGTTTCTCGAGCGGGAGGGCCGATTCCTACAATGAGCAGTTCTTC.

Turning to this clonotype: It may be a read error: a sequence one base away is much more abundant. The chain links TRBV5-1 to TRBJ2-3; no reliable D call. CDR1 is SGHRS, CDR2 YFSETQ, per germline. The CDR3 has 13 amino acids. This chain's CDR3 is CASSPNPTDTQFF. The CDR3 DNA is TGCGCCAGCAGCCCGAACCCCACAGATACGCAGTTTTTT.

The chain uses TRBV5-1 and TRBJ2-3, with D tentatively TRBD2 (6 bases). This CDR3 comprises 16 residues. V was pared by 0 bases and J by 0 bases, with 11 bases between. Germline V gene lookup returns CDR1 SGHRS and CDR2 YFSETQ. The CDR3 DNA sequence: TGCGCCAGCAGCTTGGAGGCGGGATCTAGCACAGATACGCAGTATTTT. It encodes CASSLEAGSSTDTQYF. The variable domain in full, with the rest retrieved from reference TRBV5-1 and TRBJ2-3, is KAGVTQTPRYLIKTRGQQVTLSCSPISGHRSVSWYQQTPGQGLQFLFEYFSETQRNKGNFPGRFSGRQFSNSRSEMNVSTLELGDSALYLCASSLEAGSSTDTQYFGPGTRLTVL.

This clonotype has a count of ten or more. This chain uses TRBV7-9 with TRBJ2-1; D possibly corresponds to TRBD2 (7 bases). The V gene lost 5 bases and the J gene lost 6 bases, with 14 bases spanning the gap. Germline V gene data show CDR1 as SEHNR and CDR2 as FQNEAQ (reference sequence). CDR3 length equals 14 residues. DNA for the CDR3: TGTGCCAGCAGCCTAGGGGGGGAGATCAATGAGCAGTTCTTC. Translating it yields CASSLGGEINEQFF.

At least ten counts were recorded for this clonotype. V gene TRBV5-1 combines with J gene TRBJ2-1; 11 bases line up with TRBD2. The germline V gene has CDR1 SGHRS and CDR2 YFSETQ. The CDR3 is made up of 16 amino acids. After removal of 0 bases from V and 2 bases from J, the junction contained 1 base not matched to a gene. The CDR3 protein is CASSLVLAGAYNEQFF. The CDR3 coding sequence is TGCGCCAGCAGCTTGGTACTAGCGGGAGCCTACAATGAGCAGTTCTTC.